One and the same sample provided the 21 T cell receptor beta chains below, sequenced in a study of radiotherapy plus CTLA-4 blockade in lung cancer (dated by TCRdb to between 2018 and 2020). Library method: the immunoSEQ multiplex PCR assay. This is the immuneACCESS table as TCRdb keeps it, with only in-frame sequences that have V and J called. A part of the clones is gone; compared with another copy, unresolved V genes explain less than half, and the rest is unexplained. Within this sample are some 51,000 clones, with approximately 80% of them counted one time only. The ten largest clones take up about 2.4% of the sample. The starting material was peripheral blood, obtained from a patient treated with radiotherapy plus ipilimumab. Every receptor here comes from a human donor with non-small cell lung cancer whose response to radiotherapy plus ipilimumab could not be evaluated.

Only a few counts were recorded for this clone. The chain is built from TRBV30 and TRBJ2-6; no definite D call. CDR1 and CDR2 (germline): GTSNPN, SVGIG (reference sequence). Trimming stripped 8 bases from V and 0 bases from J, with 11 bases between. The CDR3 runs 14 residues. This CDR3 reads CATDPTSGANVLTF. The CDR3 region has the DNA TGTGCCACAGACCCAACCTCTGGGGCCAACGTCCTGACTTTC.

The V and J genes are TRBV5-5 and TRBJ2-7; no reliable D call. Per the germline V gene, CDR1 is SGHKS and CDR2 is YYEKEE (reference sequence). The CDR3 extends over 13 amino acids. Deletions cut 1 base from V and 3 bases from J, with 8 bases between. CDR3 nucleotides: TGTGCCAGCAGCTTGTGGCTTCACTACGAGCAGTACTTC. Protein product: CASSLWLHYEQYF.

The chain carries TRBV27 and TRBJ2-5, with 8 nucleotides matching TRBD1. The end of the DNA aligns better with TRBJ2-7, so the J call may be wrong. CDR1 and CDR2 from the germline V gene are MNHEY and SMNVEV (reference sequence). The CDR3 is 14 amino acids. CDR3 in DNA: TGTGCCAGCAATACAGGGGGGCTGGCCTACGAGCAGTACTTC. Protein sequence: CASNTGGLAYEQYF.

This clone was counted only a few times. V usage is TRBV19 and J usage is TRBJ2-7, with D perhaps TRBD2 (6 bases). Deletions cut 3 bases from V and 2 bases from J, with 14 bases between. Germline lookup yields CDR1 LNHDA and CDR2 SQIVND (reference sequence). There are 15 residues in the CDR3. The CDR3 is CASSMAGRGTYEQYF. The CDR3 nucleotides read TGTGCCAGTAGTATGGCGGGGCGGGGCACCTACGAGCAGTACTTC.

The chain recombines TRBV4-1 with TRBJ1-2; TRBD1 agrees at 7 bases. V was pared by 0 bases and J by 8 bases, with 12 bases of the junction left unmatched. Germline CDR1 is MGHRA and CDR2 is YSYEKL. The CDR3 has 16 amino acids. Here the CDR3 DNA reads TGCGCCAGCAGCCAAGATTGGTCGTGGACAGGCGAAGGCTACACCTTC. Translated, it gives CASSQDWSWTGEGYTF.

The chain recombines TRBV5-1 with TRBJ2-5; the D is unclear. The DNA end is more similar to TRBJ2-7, so the J call may be wrong. CDR3 length equals 11 residues. Germline V gene data show CDR1 as SGHRS and CDR2 as YFSETQ. The CDR3 DNA reads TGCGCCAGCAGCTGGGGCTACGAGCAGTACTTC. Encoded protein: CASSWGYEQYF.

The chain links TRBV6-5 to TRBJ1-2; D might be TRBD1 (5 bases). Germline lookup yields CDR1 MNHEY and CDR2 SVGAGI. The length of the CDR3 is 14 residues. The V gene lost 7 bases and the J gene lost 8 bases, with 20 bases spanning the gap. The CDR3 region has the DNA TGTGCCAGCAAGCTTGGCCAGGGCACTGACGGCTACACCTTC. Its translation: CASKLGQGTDGYTF.

The chain joins TRBV4-1 to TRBJ1-1; 8 positions match TRBD1. The CDR3 sequence is 16 residues long. Germline V gene lookup returns CDR1 MGHRA and CDR2 YSYEKL. Losses at the gene ends were 1 base for V and 4 bases for J; bases not matched to a gene: 8. The CDR3 DNA reads TGCGCCAGCAGCCAAGCTTCGACAGGGGTGAGCACTGAAGCTTTCTTT. Translated: CASSQASTGVSTEAFF.

This rearrangement joins TRBV6-5 to TRBJ2-3, with 10 positions matching TRBD2. Per germline, CDR1 MNHEY and CDR2 SVGAGI. The V segment lost 3 bases and the J segment 1 base; nucleotides outside the gene matches: 4. The CDR3 length is 16 residues. This chain's CDR3 is CASSYLAGARTDTQYF. CDR3 DNA: TGTGCCAGCAGTTATCTAGCGGGGGCCCGCACAGATACGCAGTATTTT.

V usage is TRBV6-4 and J usage is TRBJ2-6; D call uncertain. Germline loops: CDR1 MRHNA, CDR2 SNTAGT. The ends were cut back, 11 bases at V and 0 bases at J, with 11 bases in the middle. CDR3 length: 14 amino acids. This chain's CDR3 is CAGAPGSGANVLTF. In DNA form, the CDR3 reads TGTGCCGGAGCACCGGGCTCTGGGGCCAACGTCCTGACTTTC.

The CDR3 loop reads CASSLSTLQETQYF. For the CDR3, the DNA is TGTGCCAGCAGCTTAAGCACCCTTCAAGAGACCCAGTACTTC. The V call is TRBV11-2, the J call TRBJ2-5; D remains ambiguous. Germline V gene data show CDR1 as SGHAT and CDR2 as FQNNGV. Trimming pared 2 bases from V and 2 bases from J, leaving 9 bases between. The CDR3 is made up of 14 amino acids.

This clone appeared a few times. The chain carries TRBV7-2 and TRBJ2-3; the D gene is possibly TRBD2 (6 bases). CDR1 and CDR2 (germline): SGHTA, FQGNSA. CDR3 size: 13 residues. Trimming removed 2 bases from V and 6 bases from J, with 9 bases in between. CDR3 sequence (DNA): TGTGCCAGCAGCTTACTAGGAGGGGATACGCAGTATTTT. It encodes CASSLLGGDTQYF.

The gene calls are TRBV19 and TRBJ2-5; 8 bases fit TRBD2. The CDR3 sequence is 13 residues long. V lost 8 bases, J lost 5 bases, and 7 bases stayed unmatched. Germline CDR1 reads LNHDA; CDR2 reads SQIVND (reference sequence). CDR3 residues: CASGYRTSETQYF. The CDR3 region has the DNA TGTGCCAGTGGGTACAGGACTAGCGAGACCCAGTACTTC. The complete variable domain, with remaining parts taken from reference TRBV19 and TRBJ2-5, reads DGGITQSPKYLFRKEGQNVTLSCEQNLNHDAMYWYRQDPGQGLRLIYYSQIVNDFQKGDIAEGYSVSREKKESFPLTVTSAQKNPTAFYLCASGYRTSETQYFGPGTRLLVL.

The chain combines TRBV7-7 with TRBJ2-7; D is possibly TRBD2 (6 bases). The CDR3 has 13 amino acids. Germline lookup yields CDR1 SSHAT and CDR2 FNYEAQ (reference sequence). CDR3 nucleotide sequence: TGTGCTAGCGGACTCCAGTACGGGGGCGAGCAGTACTTC. Translating gives CASGLQYGGEQYF.

The CDR3 spells CASSLGGGGNIQYF. The CDR3 bases are TGTGCCAGCAGCTTAGGTGGGGGAGGAAACATTCAGTACTTC. The chain employs TRBV7-2 and TRBJ2-4; TRBD2 might be the D (6 bases). Germline V gene sequence: CDR1 SGHTA, CDR2 FQGNSA. The CDR3 totals 14 residues. The V and J ends lost 1 base and 6 bases respectively, with 10 bases between them. The whole variable domain, remainder taken from reference TRBV7-2 and TRBJ2-4, is GAGVSQSPSNKVTEKGKDVELRCDPISGHTALYWYRQSLGQGLEFLIYFQGNSAPDKSGLPSDRFSAERTGGSVSTLTIQRTQQEDSAVYLCASSLGGGGNIQYFGAGTRLSVL.

This sequence joins TRBV7-6 and TRBJ1-1; D might be TRBD1 (5 bases). This CDR3 contains 15 residues. Germline V gives CDR1 SGHVS, CDR2 FNYEAQ. Trimming removed 2 bases at V and 8 bases at J, with 18 bases between. CDR3 sequence reads: CASSLSQGILGEAFF. CDR3 nucleotide sequence: TGTGCCAGCAGCTTATCCCAGGGAATCCTCGGGGAAGCTTTCTTT.

The chain links TRBV28 to TRBJ1-5, with TRBD1 identical over 9 bases. The V gene end was trimmed by 9 bases and the J gene end by 4 bases; junction bases not matched to a gene: 7. CDR1 is MDHEN, CDR2 SYDVKM, per germline. The CDR3 totals 14 residues. The DNA of the CDR3 is TGTGCCAGTCAAACCGGGACAGGGAATCAGCCCCAGCATTTT. Its protein is CASQTGTGNQPQHF.

The chain carries TRBV28 and TRBJ1-4; 9 bases are shared with TRBD1. J lost 4 bases, V lost 6 bases, and 6 bases had no gene match. This CDR3 has 15 amino acids. CDR1 is MDHEN and CDR2 is SYDVKM in the germline V gene. The CDR3 nucleotides read TGTGCCAGCAGCTTACAGGGGGCGGGTAATGAAAAACTGTTTTTT. Translated, it gives CASSLQGAGNEKLFF.

The V gene is TRBV5-1, the J gene TRBJ2-5; D is possibly TRBD2 (5 bases). Trimming took 0 bases from V and 4 from J, leaving 10 bases between them. The CDR3 runs 14 residues. Germline V gene data show CDR1 as SGHRS and CDR2 as YFSETQ. This chain's CDR3 is CASSLVAGVETQYF. The CDR3 nucleotides are TGCGCCAGCAGCTTGGTAGCCGGGGTAGAGACCCAGTACTTC. Drawing the rest from reference TRBV5-1 and TRBJ2-5, the complete variable domain is KAGVTQTPRYLIKTRGQQVTLSCSPISGHRSVSWYQQTPGQGLQFLFEYFSETQRNKGNFPGRFSGRQFSNSRSEMNVSTLELGDSALYLCASSLVAGVETQYFGPGTRLLVL.

The chain couples TRBV6-5 to TRBJ2-1, with D perhaps matching TRBD1 (5 bases). This CDR3 contains 15 residues. In germline, CDR1 is MNHEY, CDR2 SVGAGI. Trimming removed 0 bases at V and 5 bases at J, with 11 bases between. The CDR3 nucleotides read TGTGCCAGCAGTTACTCGAAGAGGACAAACAATGAGCAGTTCTTC. Protein: CASSYSKRTNNEQFF.

The chain joins TRBV7-3 to TRBJ2-2, with 10 bases that match TRBD1. Germline values: CDR1 SGHTA, CDR2 FQGTGA. The CDR3 totals 15 residues. V was clipped by 5 bases and J by 8 bases; unmatched bases: 8. The CDR3 bases are TGTGCCAGCAGCCCACGGACAGGGGGGGAAGGGGAGCTGTTTTTT. Translating it yields CASSPRTGGEGELFF.